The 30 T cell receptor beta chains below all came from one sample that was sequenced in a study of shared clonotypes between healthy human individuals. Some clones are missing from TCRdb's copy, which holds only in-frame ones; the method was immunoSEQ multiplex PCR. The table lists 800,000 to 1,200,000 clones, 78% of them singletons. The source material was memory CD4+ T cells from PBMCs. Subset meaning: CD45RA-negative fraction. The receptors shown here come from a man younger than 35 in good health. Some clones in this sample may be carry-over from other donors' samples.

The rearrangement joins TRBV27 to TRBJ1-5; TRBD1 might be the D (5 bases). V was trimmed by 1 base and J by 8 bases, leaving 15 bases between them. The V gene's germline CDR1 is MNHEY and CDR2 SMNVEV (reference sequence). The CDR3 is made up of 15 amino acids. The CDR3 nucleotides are TGTGCCAGCAGTTTATACCCGGACAAGGGTAAGCCCCAGCATTTT. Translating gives CASSLYPDKGKPQHF.

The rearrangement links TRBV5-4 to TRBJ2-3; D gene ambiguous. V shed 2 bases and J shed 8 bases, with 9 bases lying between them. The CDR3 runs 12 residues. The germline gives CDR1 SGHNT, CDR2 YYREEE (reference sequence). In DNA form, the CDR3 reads TGTGCCAGCAGCTTCTTATTGACTACGCAGTATTTT. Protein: CASSFLLTTQYF.

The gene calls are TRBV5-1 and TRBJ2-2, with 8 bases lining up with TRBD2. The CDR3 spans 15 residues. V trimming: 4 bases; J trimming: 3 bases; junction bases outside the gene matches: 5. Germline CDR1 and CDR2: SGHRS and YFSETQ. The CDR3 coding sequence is TGCGCCAGCAGCCGAGCGGGAGCCGACACCGGGGAGCTGTTTTTT. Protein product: CASSRAGADTGELFF.

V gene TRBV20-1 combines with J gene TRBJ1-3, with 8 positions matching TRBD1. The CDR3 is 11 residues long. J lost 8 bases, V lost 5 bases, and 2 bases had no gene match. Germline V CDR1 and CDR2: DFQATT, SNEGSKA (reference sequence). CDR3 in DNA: TGCAGTGCTGAGGACAGGGACACCATATATTTT. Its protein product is CSAEDRDTIYF.

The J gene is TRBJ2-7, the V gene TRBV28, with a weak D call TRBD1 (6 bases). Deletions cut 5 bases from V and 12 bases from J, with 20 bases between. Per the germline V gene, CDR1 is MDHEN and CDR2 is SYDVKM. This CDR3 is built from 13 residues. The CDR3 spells CASSLPRTAGWYF. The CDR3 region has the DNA TGTGCCAGCAGTCTACCACGGACAGCCGGGTGGTACTTC.

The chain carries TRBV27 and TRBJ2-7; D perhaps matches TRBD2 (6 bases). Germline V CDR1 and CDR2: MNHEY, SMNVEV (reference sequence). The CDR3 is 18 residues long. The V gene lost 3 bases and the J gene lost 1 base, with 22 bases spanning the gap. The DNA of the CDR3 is TGTGCCAGCAGTTTTAGGCGGGACGAACGCCAAAATTCCTACGAGCAGTACTTC. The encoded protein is CASSFRRDERQNSYEQYF.

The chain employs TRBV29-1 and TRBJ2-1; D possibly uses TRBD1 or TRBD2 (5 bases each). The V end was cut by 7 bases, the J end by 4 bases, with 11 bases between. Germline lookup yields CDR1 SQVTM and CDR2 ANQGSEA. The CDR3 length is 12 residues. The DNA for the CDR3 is TGCAGCGCCCGGGACGGGTACAATGAGCAGTTCTTC. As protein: CSARDGYNEQFF.

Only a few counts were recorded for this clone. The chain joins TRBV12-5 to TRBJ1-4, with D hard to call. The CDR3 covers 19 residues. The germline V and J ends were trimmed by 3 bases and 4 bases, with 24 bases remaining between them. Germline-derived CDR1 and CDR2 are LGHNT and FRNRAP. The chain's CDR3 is CASGFLDPTKFGGNEKLFF. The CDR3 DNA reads TGTGCTAGTGGTTTCCTGGACCCCACAAAGTTCGGCGGTAATGAAAAACTGTTTTTT.

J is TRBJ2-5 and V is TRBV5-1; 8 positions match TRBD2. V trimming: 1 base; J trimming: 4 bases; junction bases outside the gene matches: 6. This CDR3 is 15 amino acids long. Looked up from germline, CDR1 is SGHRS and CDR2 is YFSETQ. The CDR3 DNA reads TGCGCCAGCAGCTTGTCAGCGGGAGATCGAGAGACCCAGTACTTC. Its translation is CASSLSAGDRETQYF.

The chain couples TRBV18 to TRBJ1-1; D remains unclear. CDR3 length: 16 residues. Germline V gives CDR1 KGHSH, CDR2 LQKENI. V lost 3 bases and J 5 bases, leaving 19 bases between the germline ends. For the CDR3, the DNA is TGTGCCAGCTCACCGGGGATCCAACGGTTGAGTACTGAAGCTTTCTTT. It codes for CASSPGIQRLSTEAFF.

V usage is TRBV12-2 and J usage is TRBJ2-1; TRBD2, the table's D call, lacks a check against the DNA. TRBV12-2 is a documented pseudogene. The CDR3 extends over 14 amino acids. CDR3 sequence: CASRLKAGGNEQFF. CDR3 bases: TGTGCAAGTCGCTTAAAAGCGGGAGGCAATGAGCAGTTCTTC.

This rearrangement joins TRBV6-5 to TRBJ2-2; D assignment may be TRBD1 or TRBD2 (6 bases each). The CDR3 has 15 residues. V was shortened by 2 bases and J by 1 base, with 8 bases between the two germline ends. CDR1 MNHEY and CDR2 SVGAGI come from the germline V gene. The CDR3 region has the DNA TGTGCCAGCAGTTACAGGGGGGTGAACACCGGGGAGCTGTTTTTT. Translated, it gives CASSYRGVNTGELFF.

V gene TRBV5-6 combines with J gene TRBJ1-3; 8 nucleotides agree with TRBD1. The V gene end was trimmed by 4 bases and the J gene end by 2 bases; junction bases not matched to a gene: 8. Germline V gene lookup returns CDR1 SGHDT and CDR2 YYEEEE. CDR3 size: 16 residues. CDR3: CASSGTQGVAGNTIYF. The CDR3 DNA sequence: TGTGCCAGCAGCGGGACACAGGGGGTGGCTGGAAACACCATATATTTT. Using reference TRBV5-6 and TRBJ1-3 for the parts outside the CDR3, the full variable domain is DAGVTQSPTHLIKTRGQQVTLRCSPKSGHDTVSWYQQALGQGPQFIFQYYEEEERQRGNFPDRFSGHQFPNYSSELNVNALLLGDSALYLCASSGTQGVAGNTIYFGEGSWLTVV.

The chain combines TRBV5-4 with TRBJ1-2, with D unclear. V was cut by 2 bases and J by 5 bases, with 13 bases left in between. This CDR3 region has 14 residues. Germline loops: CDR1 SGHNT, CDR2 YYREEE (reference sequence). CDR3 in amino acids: CASSLRTDGYGYTF. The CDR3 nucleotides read TGTGCCAGCAGCTTACGGACTGATGGGTATGGCTACACCTTC.

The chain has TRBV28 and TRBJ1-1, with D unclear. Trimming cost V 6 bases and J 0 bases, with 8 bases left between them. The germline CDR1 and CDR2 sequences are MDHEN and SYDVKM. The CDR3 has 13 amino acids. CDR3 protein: CASSAPLNTEAFF. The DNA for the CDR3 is TGTGCCAGCAGCGCCCCCTTGAACACTGAAGCTTTCTTT.

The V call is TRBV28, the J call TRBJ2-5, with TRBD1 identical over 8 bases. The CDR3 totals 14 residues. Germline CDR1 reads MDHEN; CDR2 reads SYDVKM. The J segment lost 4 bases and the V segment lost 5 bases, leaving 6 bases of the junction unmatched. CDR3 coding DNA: TGTGCCAGCAGTCCCCAGGGGGCGCGAGAGACCCAGTACTTC. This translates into CASSPQGARETQYF.

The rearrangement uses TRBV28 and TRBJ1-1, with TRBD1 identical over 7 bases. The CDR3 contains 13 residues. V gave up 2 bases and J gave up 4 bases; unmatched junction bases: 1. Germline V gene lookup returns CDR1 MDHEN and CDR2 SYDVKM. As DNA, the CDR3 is TGTGCCAGCAGTTTACGGGACAGCACTGAAGCTTTCTTT. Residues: CASSLRDSTEAFF.

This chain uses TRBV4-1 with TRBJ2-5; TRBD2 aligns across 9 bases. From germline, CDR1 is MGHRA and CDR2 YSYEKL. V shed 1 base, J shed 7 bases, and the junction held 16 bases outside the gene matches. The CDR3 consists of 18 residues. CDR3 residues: CASSQGGGGLAGPWTQYF. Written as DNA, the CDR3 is TGCGCCAGCAGCCAAGGCGGCGGGGGGCTAGCGGGGCCTTGGACCCAGTACTTC.

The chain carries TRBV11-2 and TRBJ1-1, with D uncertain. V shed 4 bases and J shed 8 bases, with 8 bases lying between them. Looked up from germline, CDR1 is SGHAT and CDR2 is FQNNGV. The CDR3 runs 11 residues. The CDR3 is CASSSGAEAFF. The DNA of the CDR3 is TGTGCCAGCAGCTCGGGCGCGGAAGCTTTCTTT.

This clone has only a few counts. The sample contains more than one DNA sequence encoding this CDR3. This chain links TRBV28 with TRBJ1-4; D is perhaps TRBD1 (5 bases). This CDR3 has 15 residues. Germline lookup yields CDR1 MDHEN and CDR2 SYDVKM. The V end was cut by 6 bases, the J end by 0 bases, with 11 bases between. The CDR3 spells CASSFQGATNEKLFF. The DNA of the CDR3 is TGTGCCAGCAGCTTCCAGGGTGCAACTAATGAAAAACTGTTTTTT.

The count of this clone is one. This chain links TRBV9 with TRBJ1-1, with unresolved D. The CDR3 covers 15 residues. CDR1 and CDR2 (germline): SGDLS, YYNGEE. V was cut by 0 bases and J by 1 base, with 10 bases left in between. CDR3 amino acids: CASSVGAAQNTEAFF. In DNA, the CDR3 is TGTGCCAGCAGCGTAGGGGCCGCGCAGAACACTGAAGCTTTCTTT.

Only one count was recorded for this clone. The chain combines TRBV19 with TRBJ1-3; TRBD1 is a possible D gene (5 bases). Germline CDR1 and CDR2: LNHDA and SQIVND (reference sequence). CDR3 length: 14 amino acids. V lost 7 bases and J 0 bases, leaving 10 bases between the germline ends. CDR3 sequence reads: CASMGVGSGNTIYF. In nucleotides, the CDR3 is TGTGCCAGTATGGGGGTCGGCTCTGGAAACACCATATATTTT.

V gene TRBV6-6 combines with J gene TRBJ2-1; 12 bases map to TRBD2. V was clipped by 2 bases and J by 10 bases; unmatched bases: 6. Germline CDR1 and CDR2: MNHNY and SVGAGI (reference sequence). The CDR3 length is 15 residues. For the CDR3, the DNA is TGTGCCAGCAGTTACAGCACTAGCGGGGGGTGGGAGCAGTTCTTC. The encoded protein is CASSYSTSGGWEQFF.

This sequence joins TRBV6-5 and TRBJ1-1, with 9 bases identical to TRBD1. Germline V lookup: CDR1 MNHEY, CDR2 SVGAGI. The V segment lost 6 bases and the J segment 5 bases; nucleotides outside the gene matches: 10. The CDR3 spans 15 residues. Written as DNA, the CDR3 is TGTGCCAGCAGAATACAGGGGGCGGGTAGTACTGAAGCTTTCTTT. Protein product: CASRIQGAGSTEAFF.

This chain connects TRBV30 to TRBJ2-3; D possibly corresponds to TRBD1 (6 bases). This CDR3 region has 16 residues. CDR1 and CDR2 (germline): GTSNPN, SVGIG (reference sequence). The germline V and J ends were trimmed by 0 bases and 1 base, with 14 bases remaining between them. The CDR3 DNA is TGTGCCTGGAGTGTACTTGTTTCAGGGGGCACAGATACGCAGTATTTT. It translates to CAWSVLVSGGTDTQYF. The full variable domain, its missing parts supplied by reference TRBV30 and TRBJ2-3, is SQTIHQWPATLVQPVGSPLSLECTVEGTSNPNLYWYRQAAGRGLQLLFYSVGIGQISSEVPQNLSASRPQDRQFILSSKKLLLSDSGFYLCAWSVLVSGGTDTQYFGPGTRLTVL.

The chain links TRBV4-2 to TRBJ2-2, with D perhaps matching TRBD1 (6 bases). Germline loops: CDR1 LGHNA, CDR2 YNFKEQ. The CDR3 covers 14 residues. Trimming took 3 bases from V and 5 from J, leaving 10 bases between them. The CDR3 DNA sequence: TGTGCCAGCAGCCAGGCAGGGGAAACCGGGGAGCTGTTTTTT. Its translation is CASSQAGETGELFF.

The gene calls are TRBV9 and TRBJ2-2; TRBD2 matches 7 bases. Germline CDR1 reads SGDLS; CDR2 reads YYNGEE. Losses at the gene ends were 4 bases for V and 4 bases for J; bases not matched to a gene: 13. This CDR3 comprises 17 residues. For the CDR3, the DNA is TGTGCCAGCAGCCCCTTAAATGCGGGAGCGGTCACCGGGGAGCTGTTTTTT. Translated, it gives CASSPLNAGAVTGELFF.

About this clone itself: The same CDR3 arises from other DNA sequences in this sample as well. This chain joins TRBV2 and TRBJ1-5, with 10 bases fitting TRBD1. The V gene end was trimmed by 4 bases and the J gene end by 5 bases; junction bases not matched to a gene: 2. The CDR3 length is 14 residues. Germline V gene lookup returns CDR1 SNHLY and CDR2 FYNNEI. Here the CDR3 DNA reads TGTGCCAGCAGTGGGACAGGGGGTTATCAGCCCCAGCATTTT. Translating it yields CASSGTGGYQPQHF.

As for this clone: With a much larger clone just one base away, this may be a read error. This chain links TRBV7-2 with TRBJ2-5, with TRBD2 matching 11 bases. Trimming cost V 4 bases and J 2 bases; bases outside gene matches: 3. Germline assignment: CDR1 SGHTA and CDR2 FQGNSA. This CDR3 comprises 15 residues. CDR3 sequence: CASSSGLAAQETQYF. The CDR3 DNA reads TGTGCCAGCAGCTCGGGACTAGCGGCACAAGAGACCCAGTACTTC.

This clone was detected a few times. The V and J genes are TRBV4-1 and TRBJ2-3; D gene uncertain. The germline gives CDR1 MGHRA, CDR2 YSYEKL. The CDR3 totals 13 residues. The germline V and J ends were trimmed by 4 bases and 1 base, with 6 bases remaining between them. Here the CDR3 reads CASSLLRTDTQYF. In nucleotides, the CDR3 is TGCGCCAGCAGCCTGTTACGCACAGATACGCAGTATTTT.